What follows are 26 T cell receptor beta chains derived from one specimen sequenced in a study of monozygotic twins with inflammatory bowel disease. With the 5' RACE reads reprocessed, TCRdb shows one record per CDR3 protein and no DNA. The sample holds roughly 300,000 distinct CDR3 sequences. Material for sequencing was blood. All receptors come from a human donor with ulcerative colitis or Crohn's disease, or a healthy co-twin of an affected twin (not recorded which).

The CDR3 loop is CATSDREGSGSYEQYF. This chain uses TRBV24-1 with TRBJ2-7; no DNA is available, so the TRBD2 call from TCRdb remains unchecked. The CDR3 sequence is 16 residues long. The germline CDR1 and CDR2 sequences are KGHDR and SFDVKD.

The V call is TRBV20-1, the J call TRBJ1-1; TCRdb gives TRBD1 as the D gene, but with no DNA this cannot be confirmed. Germline-derived CDR1 and CDR2 are DFQATT and SNEGSKA (reference sequence). The CDR3 runs to 14 residues. CDR3: CSASPRGMNTEAFF.

J is TRBJ2-1 and V is TRBV2; TCRdb reports TRBD2, a call that lacks DNA to check it against. Looked up from germline, CDR1 is SNHLY and CDR2 is FYNNEI. The CDR3 contains 13 residues. CDR3 in amino acids: CARGTSGRSEQFF.

The rearrangement uses TRBV19 and TRBJ1-2. Germline V gives CDR1 LNHDA, CDR2 SQIVND (reference sequence). CDR3 size: 11 residues. The CDR3 region is CASSIGGGYTF.

The rearrangement joins TRBV4-3 to TRBJ2-7; without DNA, the TCRdb call of TRBD2 cannot be checked. This CDR3 comprises 16 residues. The germline CDR1 and CDR2 sequences are LGHNA and YSLEER. CDR3 protein: CASSQNRLAATYEQYF.

V and J are TRBV7-8 and TRBJ2-5; the D call from TCRdb, TRBD1, cannot be confirmed without DNA. Germline values: CDR1 SGHVS, CDR2 FQNEAQ. This CDR3 is built from 15 residues. The chain's CDR3 is CASSKDRARQETQYF. Combining the CDR3 with reference TRBV7-8 and TRBJ2-5 gives the whole variable domain GAGVSQSPRYKVAKRGQDVALRCDPISGHVSLFWYQQALGQGPEFLTYFQNEAQLDKSGLPSDRFFAERPEGSVSTLKIQRTQQEDSAVYLCASSKDRARQETQYFGPGTRLLVL.

The chain combines TRBV6-2 or TRBV6-3 with TRBJ1-1; the D gene TCRdb calls, TRBD1, cannot be checked with no DNA. The CDR3 is 14 residues long. From germline, CDR1 is MNHEY and CDR2 SVGEGT. CDR3 protein: CASTPRGANTEAFF.

The gene calls are TRBV20-1 and TRBJ1-6; TCRdb returns TRBD1, unconfirmable since there is no DNA. This CDR3 contains 13 residues. Per the germline V gene, CDR1 is DFQATT and CDR2 is SNEGSKA (reference sequence). CDR3: CSARGTGNSPLHF.

This chain uses TRBV7-9 with TRBJ2-1; TCRdb's D gene call, TRBD1, goes unchecked for lack of DNA. CDR3 size: 12 residues. CDR1 and CDR2 from the germline V gene are SEHNR and FQNEAQ (reference sequence). This CDR3 is CASSANTGGALF.

J is TRBJ1-1 and V is TRBV12-3 or TRBV12-4; TCRdb reports TRBD1, a call that lacks DNA to check it against. This CDR3 has 16 amino acids. The CDR3 protein is CASSLFDIGGQGGAFF.

The chain has TRBV10-2 and TRBJ2-5; TCRdb names TRBD2, which stays unverified in the absence of DNA. In germline, CDR1 is WSHSY, CDR2 SAAADI. This CDR3 is built from 14 residues. The CDR3 loop is CASRNKARQETQYF.

The gene calls are TRBV29-1 and TRBJ2-1; TCRdb returns TRBD2, unconfirmable since there is no DNA. Germline V gene lookup returns CDR1 SQVTM and CDR2 ANQGSEA. The CDR3 is 13 amino acids. The CDR3 reads CSVEGGRGNEQFF.

This sequence joins TRBV20-1 and TRBJ2-7; the TCRdb D gene call, TRBD1, has no DNA to confirm it. Germline loops: CDR1 DFQATT, CDR2 SNEGSKA (reference sequence). The CDR3 consists of 14 residues. CDR3: CSAGGQGTTYEQYF.

This chain joins TRBV18 and TRBJ1-1; TCRdb lists TRBD1, though no DNA is available to test this call. Germline CDR1 is KGHSH and CDR2 is LQKENI. CDR3 length: 15 residues. The CDR3 here is CASSRDTELNTEAFF.

The V call is TRBV6-5, the J call TRBJ1-2. CDR1 MNHEY and CDR2 SVGAGI come from the germline V gene. This CDR3 region has 12 residues. CDR3 in amino acids: CASTNKLRGYTF.

The chain combines TRBV29-1 with TRBJ2-7. CDR1 is SQVTM and CDR2 is ANQGSEA in the germline V gene. The CDR3 runs to 12 residues. The CDR3 sequence is CSVAPDTYEQYF.

This chain joins TRBV5-1 and TRBJ1-5. This CDR3 has 14 amino acids. Per the germline V gene, CDR1 is SGHRS and CDR2 is YFSETQ. This CDR3 reads CASSLGGSGGPQHF.

This chain uses TRBV30 with TRBJ2-5; the TCRdb call, TRBD1, lacks DNA for checking. The CDR3 runs to 14 residues. Germline V lookup: CDR1 GTSNPN, CDR2 SVGIG (reference sequence). CDR3 protein: CAWRTTGIQETQYF.

V usage is TRBV20-1 and J usage is TRBJ2-7. Germline loops: CDR1 DFQATT, CDR2 SNEGSKA (reference sequence). The length of the CDR3 is 13 residues. CDR3 loop: CSARRVGLNEQYF.

This sequence joins TRBV10-1 and TRBJ2-1; TCRdb lists TRBD1, though no DNA is available to test this call. This CDR3 has 16 amino acids. Germline CDR1 is WNHNN and CDR2 is SYGVQD (reference sequence). This CDR3 reads CASSEGQKKPYNEQFF.

The chain employs TRBV11-3 and TRBJ2-7. Germline V gene data show CDR1 as SGHNT and CDR2 as YENEEA. This CDR3 contains 16 residues. The CDR3 is CASSLQRRGGPDEQYF.

This clonotype counts as medium-sized by frequency. The CDR3 here is CASSQESWDTYEQYF. The chain carries TRBV4-3 and TRBJ2-7; lacking DNA, the TRBD1 call made by TCRdb goes unchecked. Germline V gene lookup returns CDR1 LGHNA and CDR2 YSLEER. CDR3 size: 15 residues.

V is TRBV7-2 and J is TRBJ2-2; absent DNA, TCRdb's TRBD2 call cannot be checked. Germline V gives CDR1 SGHTA, CDR2 FQGNSA. The CDR3 has 14 residues. The chain's CDR3 is CASSLTSGSGELFF.

This chain connects TRBV7-3 to TRBJ1-6; TCRdb gives TRBD1 as the D gene, but with no DNA this cannot be confirmed. Germline CDR1 reads SGHTA; CDR2 reads FQGTGA. The CDR3 length is 14 residues. CDR3 sequence reads: CASSQTGKDSPLHF.

This chain links TRBV6-1 with TRBJ2-7; TCRdb outputs TRBD2, but without DNA this stays unchecked. From germline, CDR1 is MNHNS and CDR2 SASEGT. The CDR3 runs to 15 residues. The CDR3 sequence: CASSRGLAETYEQYF.

This chain joins TRBV7-9 and TRBJ1-5; TCRdb proposes TRBD1, but this gene call is untestable without DNA. CDR3 length: 13 residues. The germline V gene encodes CDR1 SEHNR and CDR2 FQNEAQ (reference sequence). CDR3 loop: CASSLEGLQPQHF.